The 21 T cell receptor beta chains reported below all come from one sample, sequenced in a study of identical twins. MiXCR was run by TCRdb on the 5' RACE reads, yielding one entry per CDR3 protein. The sample includes 400,000 or so distinct CDR3 sequences, 7% to 9.5% of them seen just once. Sequenced sample: naive T cells sorted from blood. These receptors all stem from a woman aged 45-59 years in good health.

This clonotype was counted between two and nine times. This chain connects TRBV7-8 to TRBJ2-3; D unresolved. This CDR3 is 16 amino acids long. V lost 1 base and J lost 0, with 11 bases in between. CDR1 is SGHVS, CDR2 FQNEAQ, per germline. The CDR3 is CASSLVRWSSTDTQYF. In DNA, the CDR3 is TGTGCCAGCAGCTTAGTACGGTGGTCTAGCACAGATACGCAGTATTTT.

The table lists this clonotype with a few counts. The chain joins TRBV12-3 or TRBV12-4 to TRBJ1-1; no definite D call. The CDR3 is 15 residues long. V was pared by 6 bases and J by 2 bases, with 16 bases between. CDR3 sequence reads: CASSLHKVGNTEAFF. The CDR3 DNA follows: TGTGCCAGCAGCCTACACAAAGTGGGAAACACTGAAGCTTTCTTT.

The rearrangement joins TRBV20-1 to TRBJ2-2; the D is unclear. Germline V gene sequence: CDR1 DFQATT, CDR2 SNEGSKA (reference sequence). This CDR3 contains 13 residues. The ends were cut back, 6 bases at V and 5 bases at J, with 13 bases in the middle. The CDR3 coding sequence is TGCAGTGCCAGGATGCTGCCGACCGGGGAGCTGTTTTTT. Translated: CSARMLPTGELFF.

This clonotype turned up a few times. CDR3 sequence (DNA): TGCGCCAGCAGCTTGAGGGACAGGGACACTGAAGCTTTCTTT. Protein product: CASSLRDRDTEAFF. J is TRBJ1-1 and V is TRBV5-1; 9 bases map to TRBD1. The CDR3 runs 14 residues. V lost 1 base to trimming and J lost 3 bases; unmatched junction nucleotides: 1. Germline values: CDR1 SGHRS, CDR2 YFSETQ.

This rearrangement joins TRBV7-6 to TRBJ2-7; 8 nucleotides align to TRBD1. CDR3 length equals 15 residues. V shed 2 bases, J shed 5 bases, and the junction held 8 bases outside the gene matches. CDR1 is SGHVS and CDR2 is FNYEAQ in the germline V gene. For the CDR3, the DNA is TGTGCCAGCAGCTTAAGAGACAGGGGTAGGAACGAGCAGTACTTC. Encoded protein: CASSLRDRGRNEQYF.

This rearrangement joins TRBV2 to TRBJ2-2; no clear D. Germline CDR1 is SNHLY and CDR2 is FYNNEI. The length of the CDR3 is 14 residues. The V end lost 6 bases, the J end lost 0 bases, and 8 bases lay between the germline ends. In DNA, the CDR3 is TGTGCCAGCAGGGGTGTTGCGAACACCGGGGAGCTGTTTTTT. This sequence encodes CASRGVANTGELFF.

This clonotype was detected a few times. The gene calls are TRBV7-8 and TRBJ1-1, with D possibly TRBD1 on 5 matching bases. Germline CDR1 and CDR2: SGHVS and FQNEAQ. The CDR3 runs 14 residues. V lost 5 bases, J lost 2 bases, and 12 bases lay in between. The CDR3 spells CASSGVDRNTEAFF. In DNA, the CDR3 is TGTGCCAGCAGCGGTGTCGACAGAAACACTGAAGCTTTCTTT.

In its sample, this clonotype was seen a few times. The rearrangement uses TRBV5-1 and TRBJ1-1; D gene ambiguous. This CDR3 is 15 amino acids long. The V end was cut by 1 base, the J end by 1 base, with 11 bases between. In germline, CDR1 is SGHRS, CDR2 YFSETQ. The DNA for the CDR3 is TGCGCCAGCAGCTTGACAGCAATAAGGAACACTGAAGCTTTCTTT. Amino acid sequence: CASSLTAIRNTEAFF.

This clonotype was recorded at least ten times. This chain connects TRBV5-1 to TRBJ1-5, with unresolved D. Trimming stripped 0 bases from V and 3 bases from J, with 13 bases between. Per the germline V gene, CDR1 is SGHRS and CDR2 is YFSETQ. This CDR3 is built from 16 residues. The CDR3 nucleotides read TGCGCCAGCAGCTTGGTGGGTGGGGATAACAATCAGCCCCAGCATTTT. It encodes CASSLVGGDNNQPQHF. The full variable domain, with the rest looked up from reference TRBV5-1 and TRBJ1-5, is KAGVTQTPRYLIKTRGQQVTLSCSPISGHRSVSWYQQTPGQGLQFLFEYFSETQRNKGNFPGRFSGRQFSNSRSEMNVSTLELGDSALYLCASSLVGGDNNQPQHFGDGTRLSIL.

The chain links TRBV19 to TRBJ2-1; 12 bases agree with TRBD2. V dropped 10 bases and J dropped 4; count of bases not matched to a gene: 8. The germline CDR1 and CDR2 sequences are LNHDA and SQIVND (reference sequence). The CDR3 runs 15 residues. CDR3 sequence (DNA): TGTGCCACCAGGGCTAGCGGGAGGGAGTACAATGAGCAGTTCTTC. Amino acid sequence: CATRASGREYNEQFF. The full variable domain, completed using reference TRBV19 and TRBJ2-1, is DGGITQSPKYLFRKEGQNVTLSCEQNLNHDAMYWYRQDPGQGLRLIYYSQIVNDFQKGDIAEGYSVSREKKESFPLTVTSAQKNPTAFYLCATRASGREYNEQFFGPGTRLTVL.

This clonotype was recorded at least ten times. The chain recombines TRBV7-2 with TRBJ2-1; D unclear. The CDR3 sequence is 12 residues long. Germline V CDR1 and CDR2: SGHTA, FQGNSA. V lost 3 bases, J lost 7 bases, and 7 bases lay in between. The CDR3 reads CASSFGENEQFF. CDR3 nucleotides: TGTGCCAGCAGCTTTGGAGAAAATGAGCAGTTCTTC.

The J gene is TRBJ2-7, the V gene TRBV12-3 or TRBV12-4, with D possibly matching TRBD1 (5 bases). The CDR3 consists of 12 residues. V was shortened by 8 bases and J by 4 bases, with 12 bases between the two germline ends. The CDR3 DNA follows: TGTGCCAGCGCCGAAGGGGTGTACGAGCAGTACTTC. Its translation: CASAEGVYEQYF.

This clonotype has ten or more counts. The rearrangement uses TRBV12-3 or TRBV12-4 and TRBJ2-7, with TRBD2 matching over 11 bases. V dropped 6 bases and J dropped 2; count of bases not matched to a gene: 3. CDR3 length equals 14 residues. The CDR3: CASSFSGRAYEQYF. CDR3 sequence (DNA): TGTGCCAGCAGCTTTAGCGGGAGGGCCTACGAGCAGTACTTC.

This chain joins TRBV20-1 and TRBJ1-1; possible D gene TRBD1, 6 bases. Trimming cost V 6 bases and J 7 bases, with 9 bases left between them. The CDR3 loop spans 10 amino acids. Germline V gene sequence: CDR1 DFQATT, CDR2 SNEGSKA (reference sequence). The DNA for the CDR3 is TGCAGTGCCAGGGGCCGTGAAGCTTTCTTT. Amino acids: CSARGREAFF.

The chain joins TRBV7-2 to TRBJ2-1; D tentatively fits TRBD1 or TRBD2 (5 bases each). Germline CDR1 SGHTA, CDR2 FQGNSA. V dropped 2 bases and J dropped 4 bases, with 12 bases sitting between them. CDR3 length: 15 residues. CDR3 in amino acids: CASSLTGRTYNEQFF. The CDR3 bases are TGTGCCAGCAGCTTAACGGGACGGACATACAATGAGCAGTTCTTC. The full variable domain, rest sourced from reference TRBV7-2 and TRBJ2-1, is GAGVSQSPSNKVTEKGKDVELRCDPISGHTALYWYRQSLGQGLEFLIYFQGNSAPDKSGLPSDRFSAERTGGSVSTLTIQRTQQEDSAVYLCASSLTGRTYNEQFFGPGTRLTVL.

Ten or more counts support this clonotype. The V and J genes are TRBV6-1 and TRBJ2-7; TRBD1 might be the D (6 bases). The V end was cut by 7 bases, the J end by 2 bases, with 15 bases between. The CDR3 has 14 residues. From germline, CDR1 is MNHNS and CDR2 SASEGT. The CDR3 here is CASTPGTRPYEQYV. The CDR3 DNA follows: TGTGCCAGCACCCCAGGGACACGTCCCTACGAGCAGTACGTC.

This clonotype occurred a few times. The chain carries TRBV20-1 and TRBJ2-7, with D perhaps TRBD1 (5 bases). The CDR3 covers 13 residues. The ends were cut back, 5 bases at V and 5 bases at J, with 16 bases in the middle. Germline V gene lookup returns CDR1 DFQATT and CDR2 SNEGSKA (reference sequence). This CDR3 reads CSAALISGNEQYV. The CDR3 DNA reads as TGCAGTGCTGCTCTCATCTCAGGGAACGAGCAGTACGTC.

This chain links TRBV6-2 or TRBV6-3 with TRBJ2-7, with TRBD2 as a possible D gene (6 bases). CDR1 is MNHEY, CDR2 SVGEGT, per germline. The CDR3 contains 15 residues. V lost 6 bases to trimming and J lost 1 base, with 16 bases between them. The CDR3 protein is CASSPPWAGSYEQYF. The CDR3 DNA follows: TGTGCCAGCAGCCCCCCCTGGGCGGGATCCTACGAGCAGTACTTC.

V is TRBV20-1 and J is TRBJ2-7; D not resolved. Germline V gives CDR1 DFQATT, CDR2 SNEGSKA (reference sequence). V lost 1 base, J lost 6 bases, and 7 bases lay in between. The CDR3 length is 11 residues. CDR3 protein: CSARAVSEQYF. The CDR3 DNA sequence: TGCAGTGCTAGAGCCGTGAGCGAGCAGTACTTC.

V and J are TRBV20-1 and TRBJ2-7, with D possibly TRBD1 on 6 matching bases. The CDR3 length is 13 residues. Trimming removed 2 bases from V and 5 bases from J, with 13 bases in between. The V gene's germline CDR1 is DFQATT and CDR2 SNEGSKA (reference sequence). The CDR3 sequence: CSARFQGLHEQYV. The CDR3, as DNA: TGCAGTGCTAGATTTCAGGGGTTGCACGAGCAGTACGTC.

The gene calls are TRBV5-5 and TRBJ2-2, with 8 bases aligning to TRBD1. Germline lookup yields CDR1 SGHKS and CDR2 YYEKEE (reference sequence). The V gene end was trimmed by 1 base and the J gene end by 5 bases; junction bases not matched to a gene: 10. The CDR3 has 17 amino acids. The CDR3 nucleotides read TGTGCCAGCAGCTTGCCCCGGGGACAGGATATAACCGGGGAGCTGTTTTTT. Amino acid sequence: CASSLPRGQDITGELFF.